The 10 T cell receptor beta chains given below trace back to one sample, sequenced in a study of T cells in narcolepsy. TCRdb's table, derived via immunoSEQ multiplex PCR, lists solely in-frame clones and lacks some. The data contain about 29,000 clones, more than 75% of them singletons. Sequenced: memory (CD45RA-) CD4+ T cells from blood. These receptors were taken from a human donor in good health.

Details on this clone: A junction boundary mismatches the germline segment, possibly from a read error. The V and J genes are TRBV5-4 and TRBJ2-5, with 9 bases aligning to TRBD1. Germline-derived CDR1 and CDR2 are SGHNT and YYREEE (reference sequence). The CDR3 length is 17 residues. The CDR3, as DNA: TGTGCCTGCAGCTTGGTGGGGGGACAGGGCAGGCAAGAGACCCAGTACTTC. Translated: CACSLVGGQGRQETQYF.

Turning to this clone: The junction and the germline gene differ at one end; a read error may be behind it. This chain connects TRBV7-2 to TRBJ1-1; 7 nucleotides line up with TRBD1. Germline V CDR1 and CDR2: SGHTA, FQGNSA. The CDR3 covers 15 residues. The CDR3 nucleotides read TGTGCCAGCAGCCCATCCCCTGGACAGGTGGGCTCAGGGGTTTTT. Translated: CASSPSPGQVGSGVF. Looking up the rest from reference TRBV7-2 and TRBJ1-1 gives the full variable domain: GAGVSQSPSNKVTEKGKDVELRCDPISGHTALYWYRQSLGQGLEFLIYFQGNSAPDKSGLPSDRFSAERTGGSVSTLTIQRTQQEDSAVYLCASSPSPGQVGSGVFGQGTRLTVV.

The chain is built from TRBV2 and TRBJ1-3; D is unclear. Trimming stripped 5 bases from V and 0 bases from J, with 14 bases between. This CDR3 spans 16 amino acids. Germline V CDR1 and CDR2: SNHLY, FYNNEI. The CDR3 DNA is TGTGCCAGCAGTCCGGGTTCACTCAGCTCTGGAAACACCATATATTTT. Its protein is CASSPGSLSSGNTIYF.

This clone has a single count. The rearrangement links TRBV6-6 to TRBJ2-1, with D possibly being TRBD1 (6 bases). This CDR3 spans 14 amino acids. CDR1 MNHNY and CDR2 SVGAGI come from the germline V gene (reference sequence). Deletions cut 7 bases from V and 2 bases from J, with 12 bases between. The CDR3 spells CASTQGGAYNEQFF. CDR3 nucleotides: TGTGCCAGCACTCAAGGGGGAGCCTACAATGAGCAGTTCTTC.

This clone was recorded once. The V and J genes are TRBV4-3 and TRBJ2-3; maybe TRBD2 (7 bases). Trimming shortened V by 0 bases and J by 2 bases, and 15 bases separated the two germline ends. The CDR3 spans 17 residues. In germline, CDR1 is LGHNA, CDR2 YSLEER. The CDR3 DNA is TGCGCCAGCAGCCAAGATGTGGGGGGGGCAACCACAGATACGCAGTATTTT. As protein: CASSQDVGGATTDTQYF.

In this sample, this clone turned up once. The chain is built from TRBV4-3 and TRBJ2-1, with TRBD1 matching over 9 bases. The CDR3 is 13 amino acids. Germline assignment: CDR1 LGHNA and CDR2 YSLEER. Trimming removed 4 bases from V and 12 bases from J; junction bases left unmatched: 7. CDR3 nucleotide sequence: TGCGCCAGCAGCCTTCGGACAGGGGATGGGCAGTTCTTC. Its translation: CASSLRTGDGQFF.

The rearrangement joins TRBV7-3 to TRBJ2-2; D possibly corresponds to TRBD1 (6 bases). The germline gives CDR1 SGHTA, CDR2 FQGTGA. V was trimmed by 4 bases and J by 7 bases, leaving 19 bases between them. The CDR3 is 16 amino acids. The CDR3 sequence: CASSSSPSGVSGELFF. CDR3 sequence (DNA): TGTGCCAGCAGCTCCTCTCCCTCAGGGGTGAGCGGGGAGCTGTTTTTT.

The rearrangement uses TRBV7-2 and TRBJ2-2; D is possibly TRBD1 (5 bases). This CDR3 region has 13 residues. CDR1 is SGHTA, CDR2 FQGNSA, per germline. V was cut by 7 bases and J by 1 base, with 7 bases left in between. This CDR3 reads CASKGQNTGELFF. CDR3 bases: TGTGCCAGCAAGGGGCAGAACACCGGGGAGCTGTTTTTT.

The rearrangement joins TRBV7-9 to TRBJ2-7; D remains unclear. The CDR3 covers 18 residues. Germline V CDR1 and CDR2: SEHNR, FQNEAQ (reference sequence). V was clipped by 5 bases and J by 3 bases, with 26 bases between them. The CDR3 sequence: CASSLPPGLIYPFYEQYF. CDR3 in DNA: TGTGCCAGCAGCCTTCCCCCGGGCCTTATATACCCCTTCTACGAGCAGTACTTC.

J is TRBJ1-3 and V is TRBV10-3; unclear D gene. Germline CDR1 is ENHRY and CDR2 is SYGVKD. Trimming left V 2 bases short and J 3 bases short, with 5 bases between. This CDR3 spans 13 amino acids. CDR3 loop: CAISEPGGNTIYF. DNA of the CDR3: TGTGCCATCAGTGAGCCGGGTGGAAACACCATATATTTT.